This T cell receptor (beta chain) emerged from a study of immune evolution from preneoplasia to lung adenocarcinoma. Study-level points and caveats: Normal lung had the highest top T cell clone frequencies.

About this clone: Its antigen remains unidentified.

Using immunoSEQ multiplex PCR, the repertoire was profiled, and TCRdb retains in-frame clones only, with some absent. The sample yields around 2,900 clones, more than 75% seen once. Per germline, CDR1 PRHDT and CDR2 FYEKMQ (reference sequence). CDR3 size: 16 residues. Deletions cut 4 bases from V and 7 bases from J, with 19 bases between. Each case's diagnosis was confirmed by two pathologists on H&E. The sample was FFPE adjacent normal lung tissue. The V and J genes are TRBV13 and TRBJ2-2; D might be TRBD2 (5 bases). The receptor's source is a person aged 60 to 80 with lung adenocarcinoma. The CDR3 here is CASSSLRAGRNGELFF. CDR3 nucleotide sequence: TGTGCCAGCAGCTCGCTGCGGGCCGGGCGGAACGGGGAGCTGTTTTTT.